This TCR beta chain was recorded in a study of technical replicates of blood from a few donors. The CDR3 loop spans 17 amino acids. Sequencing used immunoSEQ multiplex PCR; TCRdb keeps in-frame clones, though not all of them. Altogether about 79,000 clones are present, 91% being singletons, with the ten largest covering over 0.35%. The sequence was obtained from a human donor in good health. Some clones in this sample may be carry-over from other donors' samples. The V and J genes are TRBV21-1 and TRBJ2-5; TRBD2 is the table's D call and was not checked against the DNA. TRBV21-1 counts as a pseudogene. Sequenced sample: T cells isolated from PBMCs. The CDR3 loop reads CASSKHWTSGTAGTQYF. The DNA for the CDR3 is TGTGCCAGCAGCAAACACTGGACTAGCGGCACGGCTGGGACCCAGTACTTC.